This T cell receptor (beta chain) stems from a study of blood T cell repertoires in COVID-19 (dated by TCRdb to 2018 to 2021). For the study in its entirety: Collaborator samples came from the United States, Italy and Spain and covered acute and convalescent phases of COVID-19. The prospective study material was composed of cDNA or gDNA derived from T cells, B-cell-depleted T cells, or PBMCs. The repertoires were released in a freely available public database intended as a resource for research on the immune response to SARS-CoV-2. The samples were drawn from the first 160 participants of the ongoing ImmuneRACE study and from over 950 subjects provided by 6 global collaborators. Nearly every sample came with metadata listing a de-identified subject ID, COVID-19 status, age in years and sex. The dataset comprised deeply sampled blood TCRbeta repertoires from subjects exposed to, actively infected with, or recovered from COVID-19. Where available, HLA class I and class II types were obtained from metadata supplied by the sample provider rather than from assay-based typing.

TCRbeta CDR3 regions were amplified from genomic DNA using the immunoSEQ Assay, a bias-controlled multiplex PCR. Regarding the original processing steps: Within the assay, amplification of reference gene primers was used to estimate how many nucleated cells each sample contained. To quantify the absolute abundance of each unique TCRbeta CDR3 rearrangement, sequence reads were collapsed and filtered. For each sample, productive Simpson clonality was calculated as the square root of Simpson's diversity index across productive rearrangements. Entries here come from immuneACCESS through TCRdb and include only in-frame sequences with V and J called. Some clones fail to appear in such tables; in the studies checked, an unresolved V gene covers under half of the shortfall, and the cause of the remainder is unknown. V and J calls and clone size are copied from that table; D and trimming were computed from the DNA. This sample has 150,000 to 200,000 clones in its table, and 80% of those were observed once. The ten largest clones represent under 7% of the sample.

The research as a whole found: Clinical and demographic metadata were provided uncurated, with the amount varying by source and participant.

As concerns this clone: No cognate antigen has been identified for it. No base quality values were provided; no much bigger clone lies one nucleotide off.

Participants in the prospective study were enrolled through a virtual design, were aged 18 to 89 years, and lived in 24 United States geographic areas. In the prospective study, cohorts were assigned on the basis of participant-reported clinical history obtained from a screening survey and a study questionnaire. Recovered participants in ImmuneRACE Cohort 3 were defined as having two consecutive negative NP/OP PCR tests, clearance from a healthcare professional, or resolution of symptoms. Each participant in the prospective study had whole blood, serum and a nasopharyngeal or oropharyngeal swab collected by mobile phlebotomists. Over an approximately two-month period, participants in the prospective study had the option of providing additional blood draws and questionnaires. Before DNA extraction, prospective study blood samples were shipped either frozen or at room temperature. The CDR3 goes from the cysteine to the phenylalanine over 17 residues. Of the read, only the CDR3 DNA is kept; its 51 bases are in frame from base 1. Trimming takes 0 bases off V and 5 bases off J; junction bases not matched to a gene: 6. From the germline V gene, CDR1 is MGHRA and CDR2 is YSYEKL.

Sequenced input: PBMCs or T cells enriched from blood (not recorded which). Here the chain combines TRBV4-1 and TRBJ2-3, and 12 bases in between align with TRBD2. This TCR derives from a man aged 40-49 years who had recovered from COVID-19. The CDR3 region reads CASSQDPSGGAKDTQYF. The DNA sequence reads TGCGCCAGCAGCCAAGACCCTAGCGGGGGGGCAAAAGATACGCAGTATTTT.